This section outlines one TCR beta chain sequence together with its context. Its target is unknown. CDR3 length: 12 residues. The V gene's germline CDR1 is MNHEY and CDR2 SMNVEV (reference sequence). Between the trimmed V and J ends, which lost 3 bases and 6 bases, there was a span of 9 bases. These data are taken from a study of T cell responses to AZD1222 COVID-19 vaccine. Study-wide points: The peak T cell response came first, and repertoires were sampled only after it.

Repertoires were generated with immunoSEQ multiplex PCR, while TCRdb's copy carries only in-frame clones and drops some. The profile shows over 100,000 clones, roughly nine tenths of them singletons. The clonotype was recovered from an adult who received the MenACWY meningococcal vaccine as a control. The sequenced sample was peripheral blood, obtained 28 days after the second dose of the MenACWY control vaccine. This chain uses TRBV27 with TRBJ2-7, with D possibly matching TRBD2 (5 bases). CDR3 DNA: TGTGCCAGCAGTTTGCGCGGGTCCGAGCAGTACTTC. Its protein product is CASSLRGSEQYF.